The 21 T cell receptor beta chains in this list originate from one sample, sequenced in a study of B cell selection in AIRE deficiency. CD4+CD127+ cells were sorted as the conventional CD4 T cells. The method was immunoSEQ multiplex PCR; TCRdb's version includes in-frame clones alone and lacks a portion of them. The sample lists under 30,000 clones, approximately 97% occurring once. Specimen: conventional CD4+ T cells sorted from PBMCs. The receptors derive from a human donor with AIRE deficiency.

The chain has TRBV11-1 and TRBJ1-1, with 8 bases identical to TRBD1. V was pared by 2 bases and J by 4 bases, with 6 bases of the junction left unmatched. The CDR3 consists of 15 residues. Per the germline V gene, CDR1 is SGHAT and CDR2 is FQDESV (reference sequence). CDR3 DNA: TGTGCCAGCAGCTTAAACAGGGGGATTACCACTGAAGCTTTCTTT. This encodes CASSLNRGITTEAFF.

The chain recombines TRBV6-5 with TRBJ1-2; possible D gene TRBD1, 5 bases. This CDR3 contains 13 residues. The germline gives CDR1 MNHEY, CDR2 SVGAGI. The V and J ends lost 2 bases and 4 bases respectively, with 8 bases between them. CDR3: CASSYGGAYGYTF. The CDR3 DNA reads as TGTGCCAGCAGTTACGGTGGGGCCTATGGCTACACCTTC.

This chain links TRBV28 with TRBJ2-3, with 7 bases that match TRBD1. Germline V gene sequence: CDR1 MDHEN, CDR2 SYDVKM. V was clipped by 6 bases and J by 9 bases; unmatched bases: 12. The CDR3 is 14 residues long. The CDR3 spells CASSYIETGSTQYF. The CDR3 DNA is TGTGCCAGCAGCTACATTGAGACAGGGAGCACGCAGTATTTT. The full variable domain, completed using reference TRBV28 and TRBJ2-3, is DVKVTQSSRYLVKRTGEKVFLECVQDMDHENMFWYRQDPGLGLRLIYFSYDVKMKEKGDIPEGYSVSREKKERFSLILESASTNQTSMYLCASSYIETGSTQYFGPGTRLTVL.

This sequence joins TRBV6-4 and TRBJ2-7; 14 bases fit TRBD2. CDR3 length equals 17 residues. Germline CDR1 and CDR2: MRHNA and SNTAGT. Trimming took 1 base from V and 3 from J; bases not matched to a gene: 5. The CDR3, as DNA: TGTGCCAGCAGTGACTTCGGACTAGCGGGAGGTTGCTACGAGCAGTACTTC. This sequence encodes CASSDFGLAGGCYEQYF.

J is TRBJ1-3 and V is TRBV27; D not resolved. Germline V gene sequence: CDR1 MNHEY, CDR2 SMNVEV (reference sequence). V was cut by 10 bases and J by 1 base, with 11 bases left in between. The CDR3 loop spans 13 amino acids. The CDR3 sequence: CATRRLSGNTIYF. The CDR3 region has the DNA TGTGCCACCCGACGGTTATCTGGAAACACCATATATTTT.

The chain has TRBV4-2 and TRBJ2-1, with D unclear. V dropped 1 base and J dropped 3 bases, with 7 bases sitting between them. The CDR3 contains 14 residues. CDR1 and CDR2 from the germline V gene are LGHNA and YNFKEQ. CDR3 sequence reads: CASSQAVSYNEQFF. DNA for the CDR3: TGTGCCAGCAGCCAAGCAGTTAGCTACAATGAGCAGTTCTTC.

For the CDR3, the DNA is TGTGCCAGCAGGGGCCCCCCCACAGATACGCAGTATTTT. This gives the protein CASRGPPTDTQYF. The chain recombines TRBV28 with TRBJ2-3, with D unclear. Trimming cost V 6 bases and J 2 bases, with 9 bases left between them. CDR1 MDHEN and CDR2 SYDVKM come from the germline V gene. This CDR3 has 13 residues. Supplemented by reference TRBV28 and TRBJ2-3, the full variable domain reads DVKVTQSSRYLVKRTGEKVFLECVQDMDHENMFWYRQDPGLGLRLIYFSYDVKMKEKGDIPEGYSVSREKKERFSLILESASTNQTSMYLCASRGPPTDTQYFGPGTRLTVL.

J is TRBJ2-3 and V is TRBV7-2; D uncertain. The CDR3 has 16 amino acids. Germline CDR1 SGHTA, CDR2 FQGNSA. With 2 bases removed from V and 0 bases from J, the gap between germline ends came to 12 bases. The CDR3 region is CASSLHQRTSTDTQYF. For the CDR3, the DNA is TGTGCCAGCAGCTTACACCAGCGAACAAGCACAGATACGCAGTATTTT. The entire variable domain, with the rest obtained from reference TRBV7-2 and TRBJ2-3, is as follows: GAGVSQSPSNKVTEKGKDVELRCDPISGHTALYWYRQSLGQGLEFLIYFQGNSAPDKSGLPSDRFSAERTGGSVSTLTIQRTQQEDSAVYLCASSLHQRTSTDTQYFGPGTRLTVL.

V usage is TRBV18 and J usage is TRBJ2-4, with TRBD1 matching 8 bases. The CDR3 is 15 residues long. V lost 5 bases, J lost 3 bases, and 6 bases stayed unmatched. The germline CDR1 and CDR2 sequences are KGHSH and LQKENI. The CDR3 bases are TGTGCCAGCTCATTTTTGGGACAGGACAAAAACATTCAGTACTTC. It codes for CASSFLGQDKNIQYF.

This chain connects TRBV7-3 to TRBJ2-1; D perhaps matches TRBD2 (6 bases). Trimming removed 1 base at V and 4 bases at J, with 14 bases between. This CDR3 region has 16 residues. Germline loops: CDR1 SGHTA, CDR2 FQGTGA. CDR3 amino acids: CASSLRPLATYNEQFF. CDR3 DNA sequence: TGTGCCAGCAGCTTAAGGCCCCTAGCGACTTACAATGAGCAGTTCTTC.

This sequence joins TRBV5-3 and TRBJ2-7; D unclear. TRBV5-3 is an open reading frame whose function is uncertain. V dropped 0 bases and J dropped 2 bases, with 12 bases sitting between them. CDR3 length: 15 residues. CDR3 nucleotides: TGTGCCAGAAGCTTGGTGGGCCCAGGACCCTACGAGCAGTACTTC. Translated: CARSLVGPGPYEQYF.

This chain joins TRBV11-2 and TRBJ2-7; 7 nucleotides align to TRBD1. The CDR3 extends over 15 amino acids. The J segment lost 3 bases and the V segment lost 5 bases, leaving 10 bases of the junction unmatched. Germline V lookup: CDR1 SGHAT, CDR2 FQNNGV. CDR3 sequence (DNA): TGTGCCAGCAGCAAGGGGGCGACCCTTTACTACGAGCAGTACTTC. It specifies CASSKGATLYYEQYF.

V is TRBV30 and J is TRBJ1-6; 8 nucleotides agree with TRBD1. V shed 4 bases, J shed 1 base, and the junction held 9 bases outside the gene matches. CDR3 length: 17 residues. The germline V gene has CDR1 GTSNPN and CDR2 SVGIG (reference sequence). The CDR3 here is CAWTGTGGGSYNSPLHF. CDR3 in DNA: TGTGCCTGGACCGGGACAGGAGGGGGTTCCTATAATTCACCCCTCCACTTT.

CDR3 nucleotide sequence: TGTGCCAGCAGCTTGGCGGGTCCCGGGGAGCTGTTTTTT. This gives the protein CASSLAGPGELFF. The chain carries TRBV5-4 and TRBJ2-2; D unclear. CDR1 is SGHNT, CDR2 YYREEE, per germline (reference sequence). The CDR3 consists of 13 residues. V shed 0 bases and J shed 6 bases, with 6 bases lying between them.

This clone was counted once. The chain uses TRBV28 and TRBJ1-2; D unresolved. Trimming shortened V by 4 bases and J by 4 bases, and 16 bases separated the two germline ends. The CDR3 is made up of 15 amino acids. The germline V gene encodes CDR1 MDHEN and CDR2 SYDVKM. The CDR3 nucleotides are TGTGCCAGCAGTTCCCCACCGGGGTCATCCTATGGCTACACCTTC. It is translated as CASSSPPGSSYGYTF.

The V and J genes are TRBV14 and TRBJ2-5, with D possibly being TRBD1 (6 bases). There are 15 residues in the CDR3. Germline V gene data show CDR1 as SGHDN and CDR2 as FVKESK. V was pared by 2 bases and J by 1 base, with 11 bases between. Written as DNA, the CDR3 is TGTGCCAGCAGCCAACTTTACAGGGTCCAAGAGACCCAGTACTTC. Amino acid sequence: CASSQLYRVQETQYF.

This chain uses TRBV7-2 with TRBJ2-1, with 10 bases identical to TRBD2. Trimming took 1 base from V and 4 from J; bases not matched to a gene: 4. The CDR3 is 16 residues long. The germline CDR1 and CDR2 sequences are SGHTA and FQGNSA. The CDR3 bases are TGTGCCAGCAGCTTAGGACCTAGCGGGGGATACAATGAGCAGTTCTTC. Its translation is CASSLGPSGGYNEQFF.

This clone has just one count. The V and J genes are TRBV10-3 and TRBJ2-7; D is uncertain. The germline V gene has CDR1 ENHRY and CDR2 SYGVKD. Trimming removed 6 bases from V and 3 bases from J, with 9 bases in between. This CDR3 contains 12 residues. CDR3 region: CAISQDGYEQYF. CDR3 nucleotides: TGTGCCATCAGCCAGGACGGCTACGAGCAGTACTTC.

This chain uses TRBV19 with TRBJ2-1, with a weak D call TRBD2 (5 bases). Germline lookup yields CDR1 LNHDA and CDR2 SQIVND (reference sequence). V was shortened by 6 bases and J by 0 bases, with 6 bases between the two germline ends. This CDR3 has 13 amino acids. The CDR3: CASSRGSYNEQFF. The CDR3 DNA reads TGTGCCAGTAGCCGGGGCTCCTACAATGAGCAGTTCTTC.

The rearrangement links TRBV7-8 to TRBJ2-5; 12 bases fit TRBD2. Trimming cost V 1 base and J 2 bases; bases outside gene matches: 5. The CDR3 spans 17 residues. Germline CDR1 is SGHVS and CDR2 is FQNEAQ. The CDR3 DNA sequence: TGTGCCAGCAGCTTAGGGCATGGACTAGCGGGACAAGAGACCCAGTACTTC. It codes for CASSLGHGLAGQETQYF.

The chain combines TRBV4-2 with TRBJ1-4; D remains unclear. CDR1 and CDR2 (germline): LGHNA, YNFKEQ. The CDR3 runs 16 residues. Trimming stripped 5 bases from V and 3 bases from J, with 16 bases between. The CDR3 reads CASSSGSPRANEKLFF. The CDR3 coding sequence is TGTGCCAGCAGCTCAGGATCCCCTCGGGCTAATGAAAAACTGTTTTTT.